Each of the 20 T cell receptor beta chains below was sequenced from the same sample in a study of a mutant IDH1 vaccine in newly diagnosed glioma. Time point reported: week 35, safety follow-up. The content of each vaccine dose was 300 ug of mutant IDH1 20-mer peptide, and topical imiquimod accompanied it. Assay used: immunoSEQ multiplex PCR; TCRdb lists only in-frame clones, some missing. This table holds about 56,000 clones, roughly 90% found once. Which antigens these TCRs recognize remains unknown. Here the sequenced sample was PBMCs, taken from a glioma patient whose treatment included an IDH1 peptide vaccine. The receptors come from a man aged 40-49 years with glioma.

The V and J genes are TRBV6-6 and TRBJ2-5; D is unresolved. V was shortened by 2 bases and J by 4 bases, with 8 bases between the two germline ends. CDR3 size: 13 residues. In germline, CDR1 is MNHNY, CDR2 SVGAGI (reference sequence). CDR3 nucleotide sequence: TGTGCCAGCAGTTACGGCTCGGGAGAGACCCAGTACTTC. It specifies CASSYGSGETQYF.

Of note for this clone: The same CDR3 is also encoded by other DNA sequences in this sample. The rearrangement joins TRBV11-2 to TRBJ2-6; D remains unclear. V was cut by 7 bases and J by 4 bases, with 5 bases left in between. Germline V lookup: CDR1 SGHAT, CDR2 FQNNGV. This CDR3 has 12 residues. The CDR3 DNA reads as TGTGCCAGCATCCTCGGGGCCAACGTCCTGACTTTC. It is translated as CASILGANVLTF.

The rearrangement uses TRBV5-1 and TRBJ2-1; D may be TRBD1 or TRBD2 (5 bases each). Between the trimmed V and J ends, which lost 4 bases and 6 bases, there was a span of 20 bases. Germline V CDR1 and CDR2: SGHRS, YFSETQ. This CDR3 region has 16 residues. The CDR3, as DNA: TGCGCCAGCAGCATCGATCGGACTGCCGGGGCCAATGAGCAGTTCTTC. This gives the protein CASSIDRTAGANEQFF.

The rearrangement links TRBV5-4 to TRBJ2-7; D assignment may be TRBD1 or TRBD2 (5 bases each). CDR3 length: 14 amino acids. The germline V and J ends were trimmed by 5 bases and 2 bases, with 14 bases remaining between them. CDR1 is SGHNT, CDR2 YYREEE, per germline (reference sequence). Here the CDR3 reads CASSDGKGPYEQYF. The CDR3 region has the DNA TGTGCCAGCAGTGACGGGAAGGGGCCCTACGAGCAGTACTTC.

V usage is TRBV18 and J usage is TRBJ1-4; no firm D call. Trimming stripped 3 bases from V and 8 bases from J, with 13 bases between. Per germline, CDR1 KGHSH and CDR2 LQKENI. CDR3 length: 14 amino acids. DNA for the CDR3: TGTGCCAGCTCACCGGAGACCGTGGCAGAAAAACTGTTTTTT. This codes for CASSPETVAEKLFF.

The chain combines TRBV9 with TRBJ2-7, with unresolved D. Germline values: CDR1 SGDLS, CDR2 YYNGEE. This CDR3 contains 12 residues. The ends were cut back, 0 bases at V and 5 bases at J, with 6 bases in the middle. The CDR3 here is CASSVANHEQYF. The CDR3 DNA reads TGTGCCAGCAGCGTAGCCAACCACGAGCAGTACTTC.

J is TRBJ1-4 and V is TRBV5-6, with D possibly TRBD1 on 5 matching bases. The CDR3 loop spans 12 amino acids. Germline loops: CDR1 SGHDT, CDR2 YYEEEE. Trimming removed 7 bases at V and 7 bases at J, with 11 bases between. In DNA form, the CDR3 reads TGTGCCAGCTACCAGGGTTTTGAAAAACTGTTTTTT. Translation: CASYQGFEKLFF. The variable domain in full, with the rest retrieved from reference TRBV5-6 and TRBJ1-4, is DAGVTQSPTHLIKTRGQQVTLRCSPKSGHDTVSWYQQALGQGPQFIFQYYEEEERQRGNFPDRFSGHQFPNYSSELNVNALLLGDSALYLCASYQGFEKLFFGSGTQLSVL.

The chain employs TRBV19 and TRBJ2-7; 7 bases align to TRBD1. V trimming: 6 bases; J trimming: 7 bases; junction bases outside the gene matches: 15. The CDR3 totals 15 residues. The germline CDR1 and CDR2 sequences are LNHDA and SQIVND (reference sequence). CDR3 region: CASSFYSLDREEQYF. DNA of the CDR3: TGTGCCAGTAGCTTCTACTCTTTAGACAGGGAAGAGCAGTACTTC.

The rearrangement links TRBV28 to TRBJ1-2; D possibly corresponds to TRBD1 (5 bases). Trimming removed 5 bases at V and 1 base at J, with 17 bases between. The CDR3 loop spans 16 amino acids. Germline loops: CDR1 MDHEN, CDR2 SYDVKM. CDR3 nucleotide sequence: TGTGCCAGCAGTGTGGGTGGGGGGACGCTTAACTATGGCTACACCTTC. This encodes CASSVGGGTLNYGYTF.

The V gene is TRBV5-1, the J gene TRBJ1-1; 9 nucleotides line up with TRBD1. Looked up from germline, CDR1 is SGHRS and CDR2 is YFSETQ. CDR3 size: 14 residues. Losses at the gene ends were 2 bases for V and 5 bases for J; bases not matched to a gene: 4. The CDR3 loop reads CASSLQGAVTEAFF. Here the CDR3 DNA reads TGCGCCAGCAGCTTACAGGGGGCGGTTACTGAAGCTTTCTTT.

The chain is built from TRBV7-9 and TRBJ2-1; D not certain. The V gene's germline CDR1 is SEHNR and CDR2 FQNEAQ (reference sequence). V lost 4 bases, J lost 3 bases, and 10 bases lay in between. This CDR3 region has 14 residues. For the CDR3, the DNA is TGTGCCAGCAGCTCGGGTTGGGACTACAATGAGCAGTTCTTC. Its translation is CASSSGWDYNEQFF.

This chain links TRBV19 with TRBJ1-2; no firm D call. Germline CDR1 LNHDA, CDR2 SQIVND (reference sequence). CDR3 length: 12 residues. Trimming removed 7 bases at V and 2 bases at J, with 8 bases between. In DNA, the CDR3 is TGTGCCAGTAACTACGGGAACTATGGCTACACCTTC. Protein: CASNYGNYGYTF.

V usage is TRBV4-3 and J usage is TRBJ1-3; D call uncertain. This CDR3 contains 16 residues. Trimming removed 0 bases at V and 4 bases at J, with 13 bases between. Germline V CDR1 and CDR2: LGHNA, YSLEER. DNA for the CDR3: TGCGCCAGCAGCCAAGATTTTCTCATCCGGGGAAACACCATATATTTT. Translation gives CASSQDFLIRGNTIYF.

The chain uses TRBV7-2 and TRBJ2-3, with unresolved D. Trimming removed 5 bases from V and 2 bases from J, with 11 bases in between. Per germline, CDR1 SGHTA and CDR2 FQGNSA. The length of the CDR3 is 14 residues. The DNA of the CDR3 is TGTGCCAGCAGCCCCCGGTGGCCCACAGATACGCAGTATTTT. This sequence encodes CASSPRWPTDTQYF.

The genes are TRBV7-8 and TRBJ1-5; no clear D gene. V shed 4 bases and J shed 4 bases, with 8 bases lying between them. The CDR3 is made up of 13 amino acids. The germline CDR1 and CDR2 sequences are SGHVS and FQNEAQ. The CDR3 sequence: CASSWIENQPQHF. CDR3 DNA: TGTGCCAGCAGCTGGATAGAAAATCAGCCCCAGCATTTT.

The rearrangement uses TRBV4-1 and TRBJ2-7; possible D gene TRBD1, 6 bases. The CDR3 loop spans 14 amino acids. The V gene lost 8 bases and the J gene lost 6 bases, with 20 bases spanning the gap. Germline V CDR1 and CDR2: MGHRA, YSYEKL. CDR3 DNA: TGCGCCAGCGGGGGCCGGACCTTTGTGGGCGAGCAGTACTTC. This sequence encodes CASGGRTFVGEQYF.

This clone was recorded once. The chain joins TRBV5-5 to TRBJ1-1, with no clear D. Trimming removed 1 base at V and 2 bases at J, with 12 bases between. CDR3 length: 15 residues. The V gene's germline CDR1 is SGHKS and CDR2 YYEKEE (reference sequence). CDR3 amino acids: CASSLTPGDNTEAFF. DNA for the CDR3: TGTGCCAGCAGCTTGACACCAGGAGATAACACTGAAGCTTTCTTT.

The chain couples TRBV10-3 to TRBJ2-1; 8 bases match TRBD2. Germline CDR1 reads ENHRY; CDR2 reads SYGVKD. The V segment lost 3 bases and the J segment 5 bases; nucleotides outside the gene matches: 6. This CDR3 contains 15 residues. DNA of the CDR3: TGTGCCATCAGTGACTTAGCGGGATCGAACAATGAGCAGTTCTTC. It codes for CAISDLAGSNNEQFF.

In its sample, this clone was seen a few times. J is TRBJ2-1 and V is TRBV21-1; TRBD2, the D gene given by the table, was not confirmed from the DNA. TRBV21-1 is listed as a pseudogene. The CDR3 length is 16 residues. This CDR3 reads CASSPTGGSSYNEQFF. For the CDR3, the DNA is TGTGCCAGCAGCCCCACGGGAGGGAGCTCCTACAATGAGCAGTTCTTC.

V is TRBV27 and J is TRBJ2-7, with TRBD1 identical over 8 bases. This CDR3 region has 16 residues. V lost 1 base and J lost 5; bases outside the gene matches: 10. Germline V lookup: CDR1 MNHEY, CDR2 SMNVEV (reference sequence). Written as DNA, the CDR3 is TGTGCCAGCAGTTTATTAGACGAGACAGGGGTCCACGAGCAGTACTTC. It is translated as CASSLLDETGVHEQYF.